The clone carrying this TCR beta chain has ten or more counts. Its antigen is not identified. The source of the sample is a study of CD8 T cells in ankylosing spondylitis. TCRdb re-analysed the 5' RACE reads in MiXCR, keeping a single row per CDR3 protein. The sample holds roughly 490,000 distinct CDR3 sequences, about 5.7% seen once. Findings of the study overall: Past studies reported some motif variants in reactive arthritis synovial fluid and blood. A TCR beta motif of 7 or 8 highly homologous variants appeared characteristic of ankylosing spondylitis blood. With a CD8+ phenotype, disease-linked clones were relatively rare in peripheral blood.

Sequenced input: blood, either unsorted or a sorted T cell fraction (not recorded which). The clonotype was recovered from a male donor with ankylosing spondylitis.

DNA for the CDR3: TGCGCCAGCACCGGGCTAACGAACACCGGGGAGCTGTTTTTT. Residues: CASTGLTNTGELFF. The chain combines TRBV5-1 with TRBJ2-2; D gene ambiguous. CDR3 size: 14 residues. Trimming removed 6 bases at V and 0 bases at J, with 9 bases between. Germline V gene data show CDR1 as SGHRS and CDR2 as YFSETQ.